This T cell receptor beta chain was retrieved from a study of T cells in tumors after PD-1 blockade. Study information: Treatment was either pembrolizumab 200 mg every 3 weeks or cemiplimab 350 mg every 2 weeks. A subset received ongoing vismodegib 150 mg daily alongside anti-PD-1 therapy. Peripheral blood samples averaged around 33,000 unique clonotypes and about 120,000 templates.

TCRdb's copy holds only in-frame clones and misses some; the assay was immunoSEQ multiplex PCR. The data show tens of thousands of clones, 78% seen once. Study-level points and caveats: Some novel exhausted tumor clones appeared in pre-treatment blood, suggesting peripheral recruitment.

CDR3 length: 15 residues. V was pared by 2 bases and J by 5 bases, with 6 bases of the junction left unmatched. The germline V gene has CDR1 ENHRY and CDR2 SYGVKD. Details on this clone: Antigen specificity is unknown.

The genes are TRBV10-3 and TRBJ1-1; 9 nucleotides line up with TRBD1. This specimen consisted of PBMCs, obtained before anti-PD-1 treatment. The receptor's source is a human donor with basal cell carcinoma. In DNA form, the CDR3 reads TGTGCCATCAGTGAGGGGACAGGGTCGGGTACTGAAGCTTTCTTT. Encoded protein: CAISEGTGSGTEAFF.